These 21 T cell receptor beta chains were sequenced from one sample in a study of spatial heterogeneity in lung cancer. Broader study findings: For expanded intratumoral alpha and beta TCRs, counts tracked tumor mutation counts.

These TCRs' antigens remain unknown. TCRdb analysed the 5' RACE reads with MiXCR anew, one entry per CDR3 protein. The repertoire holds approximately 12,000 distinct CDR3 sequences, approximately 5.5% seen once, with roughly 24% in the top ten. Time point described: sample taken at primary tumor resection. Specimen: lung tumor tissue, collected at surgery. All receptors come from a male donor with early-stage non-small cell lung cancer.

This clonotype was recorded many times. This beta chain came through as a stray read in a library set up for alpha chains, and its size says little. This chain uses TRBV18 with TRBJ1-1; D possibly corresponds to TRBD1 (5 bases). Trimming removed 2 bases from V and 1 base from J, with 5 bases in between. CDR1 and CDR2 (germline): KGHSH, LQKENI. The CDR3 extends over 13 amino acids. CDR3 coding DNA: TGTGCCAGCTCACCAGGACAGAACACTGAAGCTTTCTTT. Its translation is CASSPGQNTEAFF.

This clonotype was counted ten times or more. This beta chain is an unintended read in a library built for alpha chains; its size means little. The rearrangement joins TRBV12-3 or TRBV12-4 to TRBJ2-3, with TRBD2 matching 10 bases. Germline trimming cut 3 bases from V and 1 base from J; bases unmatched to any gene: 1. CDR3 size: 15 residues. CDR3 nucleotide sequence: TGTGCCAGCAGTTTGGGGACTAGCGGCACAGATACGCAGTATTTT. Its translation: CASSLGTSGTDTQYF.

This clonotype was counted ten times or more. This beta chain appears as a stray read in a library generated for alpha chains; its size is not informative. The chain has TRBV4-2 and TRBJ2-1; weak D call: TRBD1 (7 bases). V lost 4 bases and J 8 bases, leaving 21 bases between the germline ends. This CDR3 comprises 16 residues. The germline V gene encodes CDR1 LGHNA and CDR2 YNFKEQ. CDR3 in amino acids: CASSLGEAGGIDEQFF. The CDR3 DNA follows: TGTGCCAGCAGCCTTGGGGAGGCAGGGGGAATCGATGAGCAGTTCTTC.

This clonotype came up many times. A library made for alpha chains picked up this beta chain off target, so its size means little. The genes are TRBV7-2 and TRBJ2-5; no clear D gene. CDR1 and CDR2 (germline): SGHTA, FQGNSA. The CDR3 has 15 amino acids. The V gene lost 4 bases and the J gene lost 5 bases, with 17 bases spanning the gap. CDR3 in amino acids: CASSSERGMQETQYF. The DNA for the CDR3 is TGTGCCAGCAGCTCCGAGAGAGGCATGCAGGAGACCCAGTACTTC.

This clonotype was seen repeatedly, ten times or more. This beta chain appears as a stray read in a library generated for alpha chains; its size is not informative. The gene calls are TRBV3-1 and TRBJ2-7, with no clear D. Germline CDR1 LGHDT, CDR2 YNNKEL (reference sequence). Trimming shortened V by 4 bases and J by 3 bases, and 10 bases separated the two germline ends. CDR3 length: 13 residues. DNA for the CDR3: TGTGCCAGCAGCCTTTCGAGTCGCTACGAGCAGTACTTC. It encodes CASSLSSRYEQYF.

In this sample, this clonotype turned up many times. This beta chain came through as a stray read in a library set up for alpha chains, and its size says little. The chain employs TRBV12-3 or TRBV12-4 and TRBJ1-2; TRBD1 might be the D (5 bases). With 5 bases removed from V and 13 bases from J, the gap between germline ends came to 17 bases. The CDR3 runs 12 residues. The CDR3 reads CASSTPGPVATF. For the CDR3, the DNA is TGTGCCAGCAGTACACCGGGACCGGTCGCCACCTTC.

In its sample, this clonotype was seen a few times. A library made for alpha chains picked up this beta chain off target, so its size means little. The rearrangement links TRBV7-2 to TRBJ1-1, with no clear D. The V end lost 2 bases, the J end lost 4 bases, and 14 bases lay between the germline ends. This CDR3 contains 15 residues. Germline lookup yields CDR1 SGHTA and CDR2 FQGNSA. For the CDR3, the DNA is TGTGCCAGCAGCTTAAAATCTGGGGAGGGCACTGAAGCTTTCTTT. This sequence encodes CASSLKSGEGTEAFF.

As to this clonotype: The library was prepared for alpha chains; this beta chain is a stray read, so its frequency means little. CDR3 loop: CAISAGQAYNEQFF. In nucleotides, the CDR3 is TGTGCCATCAGTGCGGGACAAGCCTACAATGAGCAGTTCTTC. This chain uses TRBV10-3 with TRBJ2-1; perhaps TRBD1 as D (6 bases). The CDR3 contains 14 residues. Trimming shortened V by 4 bases and J by 2 bases, and 9 bases separated the two germline ends. Germline CDR1 is ENHRY and CDR2 is SYGVKD.

The sample holds many counts of this clonotype. For a library built for alpha chains, this beta chain is a stray read; little rests on its size. The chain joins TRBV6-4 to TRBJ2-2; no firm D call. Germline-derived CDR1 and CDR2 are MRHNA and SNTAGT. Deletions cut 2 bases from V and 4 bases from J, with 11 bases between. This CDR3 contains 15 residues. CDR3 coding DNA: TGTGCCAGCAGTGACCAACCAGCCAGCACCGGGGAGCTGTTTTTT. It is translated as CASSDQPASTGELFF.

This clonotype is judged medium-sized. A library prepared for alpha chains yielded this beta chain as an off-target read; its size is of little meaning. The rearrangement uses TRBV7-2 and TRBJ2-1; no reliable D call. This CDR3 has 13 amino acids. Germline V gene sequence: CDR1 SGHTA, CDR2 FQGNSA. Trimming cost V 3 bases and J 4 bases, with 7 bases left between them. This CDR3 reads CASSFWMYNEQFF. The CDR3 DNA follows: TGTGCCAGCAGCTTTTGGATGTACAATGAGCAGTTCTTC.

This clonotype was observed at least ten times. Since it is a stray read in a library aimed at alpha chains, this beta chain has a size that is not meaningful. The J gene is TRBJ2-6, the V gene TRBV6-5; D gene uncertain. V lost 6 bases and J lost 0, with 12 bases in between. The CDR3 consists of 16 residues. The germline V gene encodes CDR1 MNHEY and CDR2 SVGAGI. The CDR3 region is CASRLKVGSGANVLTF. As DNA, the CDR3 is TGTGCCAGCAGGTTGAAAGTAGGCTCTGGGGCCAACGTCCTGACTTTC.

This clonotype was seen only a few times. Being off target in a library aimed at alpha chains, this beta chain has a size of little meaning. The chain links TRBV10-3 to TRBJ2-2; D is unclear. V shed 6 bases and J shed 5 bases, with 4 bases lying between them. CDR1 ENHRY and CDR2 SYGVKD come from the germline V gene. This CDR3 has 11 residues. CDR3 nucleotides: TGTGCCATCAGCAGGACCGGGGAGCTGTTTTTT. Encoded protein: CAISRTGELFF.

In its sample, this clonotype was seen many times. The size of this beta chain means little, since it is a stray read in a library made for alpha chains. The chain recombines TRBV11-3 with TRBJ2-5; the D call may be TRBD1 or TRBD2 (6 bases each). The length of the CDR3 is 14 residues. V was clipped by 5 bases and J by 5 bases, with 15 bases between them. Germline CDR1 is SGHNT and CDR2 is YENEEA. The CDR3 here is CASSQEGQGETQYF. In DNA form, the CDR3 reads TGTGCCAGCAGCCAGGAGGGGCAGGGGGAGACCCAGTACTTC.

This clonotype showed up many times. Within a library made for alpha chains, this beta chain is off target, and its count is uninformative. This chain connects TRBV7-7 to TRBJ2-3; D is unclear. The CDR3 has 13 amino acids. Germline values: CDR1 SSHAT, CDR2 FNYEAQ (reference sequence). The V gene lost 5 bases and the J gene lost 6 bases, with 12 bases spanning the gap. CDR3 loop: CASSLLEEDTQYF. CDR3 DNA: TGTGCCAGCAGCCTCCTAGAGGAGGATACGCAGTATTTT.

The sample holds many counts of this clonotype. This beta chain appears as a stray read in a library generated for alpha chains; its size is not informative. This sequence joins TRBV28 and TRBJ1-5; 7 nucleotides align to TRBD1. The CDR3 totals 16 residues. Germline-derived CDR1 and CDR2 are MDHEN and SYDVKM. After removal of 6 bases from V and 2 bases from J, the junction contained 10 bases not matched to a gene. CDR3 nucleotide sequence: TGTGCCAGCAGCTCTTTCACAGGGGTCGGCAATCAGCCCCAGCATTTT. It is translated as CASSSFTGVGNQPQHF.

This clonotype was recorded at least ten times. Being off target in a library aimed at alpha chains, this beta chain has a size of little meaning. The chain employs TRBV12-3 or TRBV12-4 and TRBJ2-5; weak D call: TRBD2 (6 bases). The CDR3 consists of 14 residues. V shed 5 bases and J shed 4 bases, with 14 bases lying between them. The CDR3 here is CASSRDSMRETQYF. CDR3 coding DNA: TGTGCCAGCAGTCGGGACTCGATGCGAGAGACCCAGTACTTC.

This clonotype was observed a few times. With the library built for alpha chains, this beta chain is off target and its frequency is not meaningful. The chain combines TRBV19 with TRBJ2-1; 8 nucleotides agree with TRBD1. Germline V CDR1 and CDR2: LNHDA, SQIVND (reference sequence). Trimming took 5 bases from V and 3 from J; bases not matched to a gene: 9. The CDR3 contains 16 residues. CDR3 coding DNA: TGTGCCAGTAGTTCAAAACGGGACAGGTACTACAATGAGCAGTTCTTC. This sequence encodes CASSSKRDRYYNEQFF.

This clonotype was observed a handful of times. A library prepared for alpha chains yielded this beta chain as an off-target read; its size is of little meaning. The J gene is TRBJ2-7, the V gene TRBV28; tentative D call: TRBD2 (5 bases). The V end lost 4 bases, the J end lost 3 bases, and 10 bases lay between the germline ends. Germline V gene lookup returns CDR1 MDHEN and CDR2 SYDVKM. The CDR3 has 13 residues. This CDR3 reads CASSSGKGYEQYF. DNA of the CDR3: TGTGCCAGCAGTTCGGGGAAAGGCTACGAGCAGTACTTC.

Note on this clonotype: This beta chain came through as a stray read in a library set up for alpha chains, and its size says little. The chain is built from TRBV28 and TRBJ1-6, with 8 bases fitting TRBD1. CDR1 is MDHEN and CDR2 is SYDVKM in the germline V gene. Trimming removed 8 bases from V and 8 bases from J; junction bases left unmatched: 11. The CDR3 contains 15 residues. Here the CDR3 reads CASATSTGVDSPLHF. As DNA, the CDR3 is TGTGCCAGCGCTACCTCGACAGGGGTGGATTCACCCCTCCACTTT.

This clonotype was recorded many times. This beta chain lies outside the target of a library built for alpha chains; its clone size means little. This chain links TRBV7-2 with TRBJ1-3; unclear D gene. This CDR3 contains 14 residues. Germline CDR1 is SGHTA and CDR2 is FQGNSA. The germline V and J ends were trimmed by 4 bases and 4 bases, with 11 bases remaining between them. The CDR3, as DNA: TGTGCCAGCAGCTCCCGGTCGACGGGAAACACCATATATTTT. Protein: CASSSRSTGNTIYF.

Points on this clonotype: This beta chain appears as a stray read in a library generated for alpha chains; its size is not informative. The chain has TRBV18 and TRBJ2-2; D perhaps matches TRBD1 (6 bases). Trimming removed 2 bases from V and 1 base from J, with 11 bases in between. Germline V gives CDR1 KGHSH, CDR2 LQKENI. This CDR3 comprises 16 residues. The CDR3 is CASSPEDSMNTGELFF. In nucleotides, the CDR3 is TGTGCCAGCTCACCAGAGGACAGCATGAACACCGGGGAGCTGTTTTTT.